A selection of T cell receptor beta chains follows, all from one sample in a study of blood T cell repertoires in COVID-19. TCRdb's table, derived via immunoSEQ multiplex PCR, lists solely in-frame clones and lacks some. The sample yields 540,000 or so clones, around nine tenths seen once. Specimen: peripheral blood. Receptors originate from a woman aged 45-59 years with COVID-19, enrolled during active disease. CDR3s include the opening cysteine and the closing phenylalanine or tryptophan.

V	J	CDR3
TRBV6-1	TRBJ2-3	CASSDGQGSSTDTQYF
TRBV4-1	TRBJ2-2	CASSQSHRASGELFF
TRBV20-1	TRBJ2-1	CSASPDPGEQFF
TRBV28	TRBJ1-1	CASSLFGTEAFF
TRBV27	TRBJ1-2	CASSSGQGRYGYTF
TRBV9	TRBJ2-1	CASSGRALDRGLNEQFF
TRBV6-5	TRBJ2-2	CASSRGGDGTGELFF
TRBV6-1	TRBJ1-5	CASSELGRRLTQHF
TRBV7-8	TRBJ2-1	CASSSGLAAYNEQFF
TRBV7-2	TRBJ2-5	CASSLVGGQETQYF
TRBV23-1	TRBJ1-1	CASPTSAGDNTEAFF
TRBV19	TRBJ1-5	CASSISRAQGASQPQHF
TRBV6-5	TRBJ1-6	CASSYEAADNSPLHF
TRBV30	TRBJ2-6	CAWTGGGGANVLTF
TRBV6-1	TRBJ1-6	CASSERGSVNSPLHF
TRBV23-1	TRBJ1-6	CATRHPGGLQIVYNSPLHF
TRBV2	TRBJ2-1	CASTGGRYNEQFF
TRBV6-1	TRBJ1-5	CASSVSLNRGHGGQPQHF
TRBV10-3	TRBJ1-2	CAISASYGYTF
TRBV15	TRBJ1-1	CATSRSRAFF
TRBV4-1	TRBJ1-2	CASSQVGTGEKGYTF
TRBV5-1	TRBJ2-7	CASQPGQGAYEQYF
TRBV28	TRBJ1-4	CASSRQGEEKLFF
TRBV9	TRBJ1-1	CASSGETGGITDTEAFF
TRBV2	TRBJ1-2	CARRGENYGYTF
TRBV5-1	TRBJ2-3	CASSLVAGANTDTQYF
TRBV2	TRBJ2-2	CASRGTGTGSGLGRAGELFF
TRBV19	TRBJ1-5	CASSIRQGRGNQPQHF